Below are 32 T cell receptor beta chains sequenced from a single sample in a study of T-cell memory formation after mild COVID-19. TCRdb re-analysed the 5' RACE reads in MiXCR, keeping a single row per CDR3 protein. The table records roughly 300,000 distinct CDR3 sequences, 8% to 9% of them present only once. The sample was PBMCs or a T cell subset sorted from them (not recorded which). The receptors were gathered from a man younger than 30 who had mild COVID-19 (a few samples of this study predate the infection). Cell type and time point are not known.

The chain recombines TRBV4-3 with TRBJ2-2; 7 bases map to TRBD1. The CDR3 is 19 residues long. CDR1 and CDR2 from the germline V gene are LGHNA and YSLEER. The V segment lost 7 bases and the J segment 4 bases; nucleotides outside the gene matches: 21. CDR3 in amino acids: CASNPTKLGPAGGTGELFF. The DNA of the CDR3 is TGCGCCAGCAACCCAACTAAGCTCGGTCCGGCAGGGGGCACCGGGGAGCTGTTTTTT.

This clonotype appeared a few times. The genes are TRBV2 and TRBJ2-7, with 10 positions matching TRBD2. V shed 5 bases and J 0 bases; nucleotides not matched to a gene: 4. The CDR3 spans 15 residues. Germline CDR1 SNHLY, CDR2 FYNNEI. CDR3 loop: CASSLTSGRSYEQYV. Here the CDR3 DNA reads TGTGCCAGCAGTTTGACTAGCGGGCGCTCCTACGAGCAGTACGTC.

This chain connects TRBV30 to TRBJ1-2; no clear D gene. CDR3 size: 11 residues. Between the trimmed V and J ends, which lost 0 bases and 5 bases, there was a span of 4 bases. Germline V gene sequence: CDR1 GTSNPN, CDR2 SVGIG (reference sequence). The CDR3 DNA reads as TGTGCCTGGAGTGTCGGGTATGGCTACACCTTC. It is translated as CAWSVGYGYTF.

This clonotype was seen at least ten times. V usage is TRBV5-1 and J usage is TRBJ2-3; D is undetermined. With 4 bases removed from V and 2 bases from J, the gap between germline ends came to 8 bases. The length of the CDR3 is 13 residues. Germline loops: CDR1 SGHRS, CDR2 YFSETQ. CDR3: CASSELLTDTQYF. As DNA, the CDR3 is TGCGCCAGCAGCGAATTACTCACAGATACGCAGTATTTT. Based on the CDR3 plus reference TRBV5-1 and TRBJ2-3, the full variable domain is KAGVTQTPRYLIKTRGQQVTLSCSPISGHRSVSWYQQTPGQGLQFLFEYFSETQRNKGNFPGRFSGRQFSNSRSEMNVSTLELGDSALYLCASSELLTDTQYFGPGTRLTVL.

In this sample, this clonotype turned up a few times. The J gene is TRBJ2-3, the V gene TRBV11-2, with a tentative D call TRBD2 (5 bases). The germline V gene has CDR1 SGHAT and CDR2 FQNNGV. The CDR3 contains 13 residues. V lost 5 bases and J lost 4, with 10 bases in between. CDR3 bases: TGTGCCAGCAGCCCGGCGGGCGCAGATACGCAGTATTTT. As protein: CASSPAGADTQYF. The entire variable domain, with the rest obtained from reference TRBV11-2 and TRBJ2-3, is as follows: EAGVAQSPRYKIIEKRQSVAFWCNPISGHATLYWYQQILGQGPKLLIQFQNNGVVDDSQLPKDRFSAERLKGVDSTLKIQPAKLEDSAVYLCASSPAGADTQYFGPGTRLTVL.

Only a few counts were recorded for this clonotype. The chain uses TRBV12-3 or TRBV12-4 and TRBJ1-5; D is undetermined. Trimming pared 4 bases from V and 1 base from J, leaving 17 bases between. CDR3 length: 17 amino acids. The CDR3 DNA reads TGTGCCAGCAGTTCGGCAAAAACCCTGGAGAGCAATCAGCCCCAGCATTTT. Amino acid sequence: CASSSAKTLESNQPQHF.

The CDR3 loop is CASSFDRGANYGYTF. The CDR3 nucleotides read TGTGCCAGCAGCTTTGACAGGGGAGCTAACTATGGCTACACCTTC. V gene TRBV7-2 combines with J gene TRBJ1-2, with 8 nucleotides matching TRBD1. The ends lost 3 bases at V and 0 bases at J; junction bases unmatched: 3. This CDR3 contains 15 residues. Per the germline V gene, CDR1 is SGHTA and CDR2 is FQGNSA.

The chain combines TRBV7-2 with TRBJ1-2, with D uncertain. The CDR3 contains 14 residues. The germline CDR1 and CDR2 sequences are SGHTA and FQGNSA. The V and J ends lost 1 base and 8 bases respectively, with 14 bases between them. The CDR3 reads CASSLEAQMGGYTF. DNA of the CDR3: TGTGCCAGCAGCTTAGAGGCCCAGATGGGAGGCTACACCTTC.

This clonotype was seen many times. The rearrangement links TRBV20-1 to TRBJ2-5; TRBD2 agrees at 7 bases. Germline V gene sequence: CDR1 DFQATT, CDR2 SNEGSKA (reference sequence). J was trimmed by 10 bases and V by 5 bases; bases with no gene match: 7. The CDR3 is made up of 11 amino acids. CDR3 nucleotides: TGCAGTGCTGCCGGGACTACAGACCAGTACTTC. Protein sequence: CSAAGTTDQYF.

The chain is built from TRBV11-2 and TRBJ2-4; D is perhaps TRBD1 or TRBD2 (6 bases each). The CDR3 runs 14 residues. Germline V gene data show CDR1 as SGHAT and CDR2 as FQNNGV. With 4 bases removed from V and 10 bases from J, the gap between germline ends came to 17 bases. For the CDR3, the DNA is TGTGCCAGCAGCTCCCCCCGGGGGACACAAATTCAGTACTTC. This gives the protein CASSSPRGTQIQYF. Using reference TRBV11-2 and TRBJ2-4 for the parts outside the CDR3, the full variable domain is EAGVAQSPRYKIIEKRQSVAFWCNPISGHATLYWYQQILGQGPKLLIQFQNNGVVDDSQLPKDRFSAERLKGVDSTLKIQPAKLEDSAVYLCASSSPRGTQIQYFGAGTRLSVL.

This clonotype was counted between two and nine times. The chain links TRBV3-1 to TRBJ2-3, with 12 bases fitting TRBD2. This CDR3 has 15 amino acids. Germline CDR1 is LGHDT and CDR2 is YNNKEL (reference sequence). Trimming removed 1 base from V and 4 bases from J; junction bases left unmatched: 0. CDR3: CASSQASGGADTQYF. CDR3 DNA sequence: TGTGCCAGCAGCCAAGCTAGCGGGGGGGCAGATACGCAGTATTTT.

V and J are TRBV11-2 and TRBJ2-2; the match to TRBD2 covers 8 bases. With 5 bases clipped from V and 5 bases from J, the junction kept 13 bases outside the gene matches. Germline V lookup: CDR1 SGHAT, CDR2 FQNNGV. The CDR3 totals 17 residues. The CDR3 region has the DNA TGTGCCAGCAGCCCGCCGGTCGGCGGGGGGAGGACCGGGGAGCTGTTTTTT. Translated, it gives CASSPPVGGGRTGELFF.

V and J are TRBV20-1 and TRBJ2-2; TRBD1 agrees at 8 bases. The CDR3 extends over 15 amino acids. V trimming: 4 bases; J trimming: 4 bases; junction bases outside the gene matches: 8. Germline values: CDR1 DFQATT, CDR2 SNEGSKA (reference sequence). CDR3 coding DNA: TGCAGTGCTAAGGGAGACAGGGGCGCCACCGGGGAGCTGTTTTTT. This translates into CSAKGDRGATGELFF.

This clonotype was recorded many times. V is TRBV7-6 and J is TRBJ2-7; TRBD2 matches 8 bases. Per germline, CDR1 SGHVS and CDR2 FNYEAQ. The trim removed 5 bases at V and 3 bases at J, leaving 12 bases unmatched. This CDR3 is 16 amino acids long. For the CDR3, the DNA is TGTGCCAGCAGCCCGAGAACGGGGGGGCGGTTCTACGAGCAGTACTTC. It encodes CASSPRTGGRFYEQYF.

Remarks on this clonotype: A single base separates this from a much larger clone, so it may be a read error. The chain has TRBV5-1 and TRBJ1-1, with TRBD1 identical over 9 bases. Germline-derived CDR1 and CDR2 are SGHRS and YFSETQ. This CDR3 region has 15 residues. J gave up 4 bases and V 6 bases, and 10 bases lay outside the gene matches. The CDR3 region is CASIGTGGAGTEAFF. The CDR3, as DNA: TGCGCCAGCATCGGCACAGGGGGCGCCGGCACTGAAGCTTTCTTT.

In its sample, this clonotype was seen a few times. CDR3 sequence: CASSQRGYALNTEAFF. In nucleotides, the CDR3 is TGCGCCAGCAGCCAACGAGGGTACGCGCTGAACACTGAAGCTTTCTTT. The V gene is TRBV4-1, the J gene TRBJ1-1; D unresolved. This CDR3 has 16 residues. The V gene lost 2 bases and the J gene lost 0 bases, with 13 bases spanning the gap. The germline V gene has CDR1 MGHRA and CDR2 YSYEKL.

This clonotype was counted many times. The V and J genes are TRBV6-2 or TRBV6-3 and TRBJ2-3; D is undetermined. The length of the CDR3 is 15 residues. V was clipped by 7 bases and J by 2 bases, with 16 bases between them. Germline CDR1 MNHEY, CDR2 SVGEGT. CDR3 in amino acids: CASTISRSPTDTQYF. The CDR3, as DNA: TGTGCCAGCACCATCAGCAGGTCACCCACAGATACGCAGTATTTT.

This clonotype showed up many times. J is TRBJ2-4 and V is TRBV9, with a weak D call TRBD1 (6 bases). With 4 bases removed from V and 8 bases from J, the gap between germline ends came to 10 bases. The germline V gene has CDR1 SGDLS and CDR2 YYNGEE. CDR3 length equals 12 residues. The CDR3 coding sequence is TGTGCCAGCAGCACAGGGTTGGACATTCAGTACTTC. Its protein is CASSTGLDIQYF.

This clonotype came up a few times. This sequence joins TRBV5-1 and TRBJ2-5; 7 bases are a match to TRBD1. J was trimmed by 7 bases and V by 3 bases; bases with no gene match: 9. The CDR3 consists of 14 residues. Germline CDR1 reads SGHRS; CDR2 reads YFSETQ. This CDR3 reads CASSSTGTEGTQYF. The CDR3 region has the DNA TGCGCCAGCAGCTCGACCGGGACAGAGGGGACCCAGTACTTC.

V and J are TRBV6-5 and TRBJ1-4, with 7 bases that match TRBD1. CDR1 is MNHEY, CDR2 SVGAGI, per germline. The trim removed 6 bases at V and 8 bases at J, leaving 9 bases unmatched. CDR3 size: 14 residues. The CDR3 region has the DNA TGTGCCAGCAGCCTACAGGGGCGGGCGGAAAAACTGTTTTTT. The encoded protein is CASSLQGRAEKLFF.

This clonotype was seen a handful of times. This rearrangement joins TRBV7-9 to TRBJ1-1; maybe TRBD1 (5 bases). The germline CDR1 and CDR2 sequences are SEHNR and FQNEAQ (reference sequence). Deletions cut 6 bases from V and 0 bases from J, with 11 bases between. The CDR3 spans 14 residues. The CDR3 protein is CASRAGTLNTEAFF. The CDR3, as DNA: TGTGCCAGCAGGGCCGGGACGTTGAACACTGAAGCTTTCTTT.

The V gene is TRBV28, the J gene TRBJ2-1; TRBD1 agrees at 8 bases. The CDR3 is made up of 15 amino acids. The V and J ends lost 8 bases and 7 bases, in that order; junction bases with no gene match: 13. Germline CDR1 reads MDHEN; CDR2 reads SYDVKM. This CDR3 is CASGRGGQAWNEQFF. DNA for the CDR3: TGTGCCAGCGGGAGAGGGGGACAGGCTTGGAATGAGCAGTTCTTC.

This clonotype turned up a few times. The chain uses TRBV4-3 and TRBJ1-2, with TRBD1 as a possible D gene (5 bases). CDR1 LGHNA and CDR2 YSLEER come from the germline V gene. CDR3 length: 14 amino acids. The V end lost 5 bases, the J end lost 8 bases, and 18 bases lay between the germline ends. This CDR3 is CASSVRGALGGYTF. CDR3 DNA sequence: TGCGCCAGCAGCGTACGTGGGGCGCTCGGGGGCTACACCTTC.

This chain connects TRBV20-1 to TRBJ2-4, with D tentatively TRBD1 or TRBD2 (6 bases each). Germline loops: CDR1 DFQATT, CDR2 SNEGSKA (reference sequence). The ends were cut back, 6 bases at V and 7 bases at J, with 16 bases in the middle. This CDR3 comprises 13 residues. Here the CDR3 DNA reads TGCAGTGCCTTGGAGGGGGTCCGTAACATTCAGTACTTC. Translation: CSALEGVRNIQYF.

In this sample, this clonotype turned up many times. Here the CDR3 DNA reads TGTGCCAGCAGCCTCCCCCGGAGCCAAGAGACCCAGTACTTC. Its protein is CASSLPRSQETQYF. The chain is built from TRBV6-1 and TRBJ2-5; D is uncertain. This CDR3 has 14 residues. V lost 6 bases to trimming and J lost 1 base, with 12 bases between them. Germline assignment: CDR1 MNHNS and CDR2 SASEGT.

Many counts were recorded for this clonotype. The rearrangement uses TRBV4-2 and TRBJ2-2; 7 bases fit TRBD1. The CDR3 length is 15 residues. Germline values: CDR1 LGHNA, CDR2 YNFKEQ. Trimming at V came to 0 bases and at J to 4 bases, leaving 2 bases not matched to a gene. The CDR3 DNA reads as TGTGCCAGCAGCCAAGAACACAGGGGCACCGGGGAGCTGTTTTTT. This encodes CASSQEHRGTGELFF.

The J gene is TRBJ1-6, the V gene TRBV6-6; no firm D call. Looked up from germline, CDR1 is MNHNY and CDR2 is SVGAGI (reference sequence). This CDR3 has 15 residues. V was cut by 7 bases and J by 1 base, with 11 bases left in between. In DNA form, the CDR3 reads TGTGCCAGCAAACTAGGAGGGTCCTATAATTCACCCCTCCACTTT. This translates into CASKLGGSYNSPLHF.

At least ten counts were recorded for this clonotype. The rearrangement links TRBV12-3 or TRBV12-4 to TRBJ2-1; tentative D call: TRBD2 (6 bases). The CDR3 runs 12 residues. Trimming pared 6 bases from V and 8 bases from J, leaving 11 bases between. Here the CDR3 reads CASSWGVHEQFF. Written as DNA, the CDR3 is TGTGCCAGCAGCTGGGGGGTACATGAGCAGTTCTTC.

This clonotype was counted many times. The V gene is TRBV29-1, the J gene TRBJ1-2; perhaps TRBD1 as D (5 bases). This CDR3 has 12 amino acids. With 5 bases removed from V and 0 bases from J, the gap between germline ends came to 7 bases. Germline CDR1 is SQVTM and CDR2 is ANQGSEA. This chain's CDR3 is CSVTGPNYGYTF. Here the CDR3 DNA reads TGCAGCGTTACAGGCCCTAACTATGGCTACACCTTC.

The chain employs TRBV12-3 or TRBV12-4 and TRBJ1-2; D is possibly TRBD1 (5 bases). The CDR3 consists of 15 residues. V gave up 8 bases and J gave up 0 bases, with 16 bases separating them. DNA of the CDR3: TGTGCCAGCTCTCAGGAGGCGGGGGCTAACTATGGCTACACCTTC. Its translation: CASSQEAGANYGYTF.

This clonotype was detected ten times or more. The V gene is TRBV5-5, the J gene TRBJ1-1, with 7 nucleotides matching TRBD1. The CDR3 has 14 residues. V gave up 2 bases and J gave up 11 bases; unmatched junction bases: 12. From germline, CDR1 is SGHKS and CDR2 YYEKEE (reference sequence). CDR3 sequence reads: CASSFQTGRFLAFF. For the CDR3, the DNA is TGTGCCAGCAGCTTTCAGACAGGGAGATTCCTGGCTTTCTTT.

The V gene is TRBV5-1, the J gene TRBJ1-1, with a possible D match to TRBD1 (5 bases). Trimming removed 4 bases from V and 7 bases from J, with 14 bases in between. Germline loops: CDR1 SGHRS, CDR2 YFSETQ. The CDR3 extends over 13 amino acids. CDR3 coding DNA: TGCGCCAGCAGCCCCAGGGTTGAGGGTGAAGCTTTCTTT. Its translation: CASSPRVEGEAFF.